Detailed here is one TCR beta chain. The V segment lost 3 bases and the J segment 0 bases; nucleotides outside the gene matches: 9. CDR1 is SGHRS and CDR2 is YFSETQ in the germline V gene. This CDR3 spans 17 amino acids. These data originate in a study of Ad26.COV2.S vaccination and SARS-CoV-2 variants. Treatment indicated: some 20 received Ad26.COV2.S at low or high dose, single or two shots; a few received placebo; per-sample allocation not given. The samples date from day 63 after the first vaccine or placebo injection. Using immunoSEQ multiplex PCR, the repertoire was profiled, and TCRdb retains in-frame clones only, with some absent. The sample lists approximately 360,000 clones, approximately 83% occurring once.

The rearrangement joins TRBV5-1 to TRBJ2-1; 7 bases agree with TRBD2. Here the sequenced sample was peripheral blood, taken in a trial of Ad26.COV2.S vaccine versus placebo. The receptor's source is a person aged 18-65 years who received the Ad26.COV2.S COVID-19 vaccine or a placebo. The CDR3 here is CASSSTTGGTSYNEQFF. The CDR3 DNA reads TGCGCCAGCAGCTCGACGACCGGGGGGACCTCCTACAATGAGCAGTTCTTC.